The 17 T cell receptor beta chains reported below all come from one sample, sequenced in a study of cytomegalovirus exposure and HLA in healthy donors. The PCR had 60 Vbeta and 13 Jbeta primers. Generated by immunoSEQ multiplex PCR, the TCRdb table keeps only in-frame clones and is missing some. The sample holds roughly 150,000 clones, 70% to 80% seen once. Sequencing was done on a sample of PBMCs. The receptors shown here come from a woman aged 40 to 50 in good health and CMV-seronegative.

The chain joins TRBV5-5 to TRBJ2-5; tentative D call: TRBD2 (5 bases). The V gene's germline CDR1 is SGHKS and CDR2 YYEKEE (reference sequence). The CDR3 totals 15 residues. V lost 4 bases and J lost 3, with 16 bases in between. The CDR3 sequence: CASSPSVDGKETQYF. The CDR3 region has the DNA TGTGCCAGCAGCCCCTCGGTGGACGGGAAAGAGACCCAGTACTTC.

J is TRBJ2-1 and V is TRBV7-2, with D perhaps TRBD2 (6 bases). The V gene lost 1 base and the J gene lost 10 bases, with 14 bases spanning the gap. The germline gives CDR1 SGHTA, CDR2 FQGNSA. CDR3 size: 14 residues. Written as DNA, the CDR3 is TGTGCCAGCAGCTTAGGTGGGAGGTTGGGGGAGCAGTTCTTC. Residues: CASSLGGRLGEQFF. Supplemented by reference TRBV7-2 and TRBJ2-1, the full variable domain reads GAGVSQSPSNKVTEKGKDVELRCDPISGHTALYWYRQSLGQGLEFLIYFQGNSAPDKSGLPSDRFSAERTGGSVSTLTIQRTQQEDSAVYLCASSLGGRLGEQFFGPGTRLTVL.

The V and J genes are TRBV7-9 and TRBJ2-3, with TRBD2 matching over 14 bases. With 3 bases clipped from V and 3 bases from J, the junction kept 11 bases outside the gene matches. The CDR3 runs to 19 residues. Germline-derived CDR1 and CDR2 are SEHNR and FQNEAQ (reference sequence). The CDR3 DNA reads TGTGCCAGCAGCTTCCGGACTAGCGGGAGGAAATCAGGAACAGATACGCAGTATTTT. Its translation: CASSFRTSGRKSGTDTQYF.

The chain couples TRBV9 to TRBJ2-5; 8 nucleotides match TRBD1. CDR3 length: 15 amino acids. The J segment lost 2 bases and the V segment lost 2 bases, leaving 5 bases of the junction unmatched. CDR1 and CDR2 (germline): SGDLS, YYNGEE. CDR3 sequence: CASSVNTGGQETQYF. The CDR3 DNA is TGTGCCAGCAGCGTCAATACAGGGGGGCAAGAGACCCAGTACTTC.

This chain joins TRBV9 and TRBJ2-7; tentatively, D is TRBD1 (5 bases). The CDR3 extends over 16 amino acids. CDR1 and CDR2 (germline): SGDLS, YYNGEE. Trimming pared 4 bases from V and 6 bases from J, leaving 23 bases between. The CDR3 loop reads CASSLQTAGLPGEQYF. CDR3 DNA sequence: TGTGCCAGCAGCCTTCAGACAGCCGGATTGCCTGGCGAGCAGTACTTC. Complete variable domain (other parts from reference TRBV9 and TRBJ2-7): DSGVTQTPKHLITATGQRVTLRCSPRSGDLSVYWYQQSLDQGLQFLIQYYNGEERAKGNILERFSAQQFPDLHSELNLSSLELGDSALYFCASSLQTAGLPGEQYFGPGTRLTVT.

This clone appeared a few times. The chain is built from TRBV6-1 and TRBJ2-7; perhaps TRBD1 as D (7 bases). Trimming shortened V by 6 bases and J by 3 bases, and 15 bases separated the two germline ends. Looked up from germline, CDR1 is MNHNS and CDR2 is SASEGT. This CDR3 region has 14 residues. The CDR3 spells CASRRGQGGYEQYF. The CDR3 coding sequence is TGTGCCAGCAGGAGGGGGCAGGGGGGCTACGAGCAGTACTTC.

The chain employs TRBV5-5 and TRBJ1-1; 7 positions match TRBD1. Germline values: CDR1 SGHKS, CDR2 YYEKEE (reference sequence). The trim removed 5 bases at V and 3 bases at J, leaving 7 bases unmatched. The CDR3 has 14 amino acids. The CDR3 protein is CASSSTGQYTEAFF. CDR3 coding DNA: TGTGCCAGCAGTAGCACGGGACAGTACACTGAAGCTTTCTTT.

This chain uses TRBV29-1 with TRBJ2-1, with D perhaps TRBD1 (6 bases). The CDR3 length is 12 residues. Trimming left V 4 bases short and J 7 bases short, with 11 bases between. Per germline, CDR1 SQVTM and CDR2 ANQGSEA. Here the CDR3 reads CSVVSQGNEQFF. CDR3 coding DNA: TGCAGCGTTGTATCCCAGGGGAATGAGCAGTTCTTC.

The chain combines TRBV27 with TRBJ1-2; D ambiguous. V was clipped by 5 bases and J by 3 bases, with 13 bases between them. The CDR3 spans 14 residues. CDR1 is MNHEY, CDR2 SMNVEV, per germline (reference sequence). CDR3 amino acids: CASSTPGLDYGYTF. The CDR3 nucleotides read TGTGCCAGCAGTACCCCCGGGTTGGACTATGGCTACACCTTC.

The rearrangement joins TRBV5-1 to TRBJ2-7, with 7 nucleotides matching TRBD1. The germline gives CDR1 SGHRS, CDR2 YFSETQ. CDR3 size: 15 residues. Losses at the gene ends were 5 bases for V and 3 bases for J; bases not matched to a gene: 11. The CDR3 here is CASSIEPGQLYEQYF. CDR3 in DNA: TGCGCCAGCAGTATAGAACCGGGACAGCTCTACGAGCAGTACTTC. The full variable domain, rest sourced from reference TRBV5-1 and TRBJ2-7, is KAGVTQTPRYLIKTRGQQVTLSCSPISGHRSVSWYQQTPGQGLQFLFEYFSETQRNKGNFPGRFSGRQFSNSRSEMNVSTLELGDSALYLCASSIEPGQLYEQYFGPGTRLTVT.

J is TRBJ1-4 and V is TRBV7-2, with 7 positions matching TRBD1. CDR1 is SGHTA, CDR2 FQGNSA, per germline. This CDR3 is built from 16 residues. With 4 bases clipped from V and 2 bases from J, the junction kept 7 bases outside the gene matches. The CDR3 bases are TGTGCCAGCAGCTGGGCAGGGGGGAGCACTAATGAAAAACTGTTTTTT. Its translation is CASSWAGGSTNEKLFF.

This chain links TRBV19 with TRBJ1-1; no clear D gene. V lost 6 bases and J lost 3, with 8 bases in between. Germline lookup yields CDR1 LNHDA and CDR2 SQIVND (reference sequence). The CDR3 totals 12 residues. The chain's CDR3 is CASRNLDTEAFF. DNA for the CDR3: TGTGCCAGTAGAAACTTGGACACTGAAGCTTTCTTT.

The CDR3 protein is CASSFGLAYEQYF. The CDR3, as DNA: TGTGCCAGCAGCTTCGGCCTAGCCTACGAGCAGTACTTC. This rearrangement joins TRBV5-6 to TRBJ2-7; D is unresolved. V dropped 2 bases and J dropped 2 bases, with 8 bases sitting between them. CDR3 size: 13 residues. Germline CDR1 and CDR2: SGHDT and YYEEEE. Full variable domain (outside the CDR3, taken from reference TRBV5-6 and TRBJ2-7): DAGVTQSPTHLIKTRGQQVTLRCSPKSGHDTVSWYQQALGQGPQFIFQYYEEEERQRGNFPDRFSGHQFPNYSSELNVNALLLGDSALYLCASSFGLAYEQYFGPGTRLTVT.

To note about this clone: An end of the junction does not agree with germline; a read error may underlie this. The chain recombines TRBV7-9 with TRBJ1-2, with 8 bases fitting TRBD1. CDR1 and CDR2 (germline): SEHNR, FQNEAQ (reference sequence). CDR3 size: 14 residues. The CDR3 spells CSSSLDSGGARYTF. CDR3 bases: TGTTCCAGCAGCTTAGATTCAGGGGGCGCCCGCTACACCTTC.

V gene TRBV6-5 combines with J gene TRBJ2-3; 9 bases are shared with TRBD1. The germline CDR1 and CDR2 sequences are MNHEY and SVGAGI. Losses at the gene ends were 6 bases for V and 2 bases for J; bases not matched to a gene: 3. The CDR3 extends over 14 amino acids. The CDR3 loop is CASRRTGDTDTQYF. The CDR3, as DNA: TGTGCCAGCAGGAGGACAGGGGACACAGATACGCAGTATTTT.

V is TRBV5-1 and J is TRBJ2-7; 9 nucleotides align to TRBD1. J lost 3 bases, V lost 5 bases, and 6 bases had no gene match. The CDR3 length is 14 residues. Germline CDR1 is SGHRS and CDR2 is YFSETQ. CDR3 in DNA: TGCGCCAGCAGGGCCGGGACAGGGTACTACGAGCAGTACTTC. It encodes CASRAGTGYYEQYF.

This clone was seen more than once but under ten times. V usage is TRBV4-1 and J usage is TRBJ2-3, with D maybe TRBD1 (5 bases). This CDR3 spans 15 amino acids. V was cut by 0 bases and J by 4 bases, with 11 bases left in between. The germline V gene has CDR1 MGHRA and CDR2 YSYEKL. CDR3 loop: CASSQDQGFADTQYF. The CDR3 region has the DNA TGCGCCAGCAGCCAAGATCAGGGATTCGCAGATACGCAGTATTTT.